These 27 T cell receptor beta chains share one sample of origin, sequenced in a study of low-dose radiotherapy and immunotherapy resistance in tumors. Covering alpha and beta chains, TRAV- and TRBV-specific primers were used for the first-strand cDNA. Over roughly 20 PCR cycles, TCRs were amplified from a constant-region primer and V-primer adapter. TCRdb used MiXCR to reprocess the reads, holding one entry per CDR3 protein. The sample lists roughly 18,000 distinct CDR3 sequences; less than 85% were seen once. Receptors originate from a human donor with advanced metastatic prostate, ovarian, gallbladder or colorectal cancer (not recorded which). This table probably holds off-target reads from a library built for another chain.

The gene calls are TRBV12-3 or TRBV12-4 and TRBJ2-3; 10 bases map to TRBD2. The CDR3 contains 15 residues. J was trimmed by 7 bases and V by 3 bases; bases with no gene match: 7. CDR3 in DNA: TGTGCCAGCAGTTTCCCCGGGACTAGCGTAAATACGCAGTATTTT. Protein: CASSFPGTSVNTQYF.

This clonotype has only a few counts. The DNA for the CDR3 is TGCGCCAGCAGCCAAGAAACCGGGAAAGAGCAGTTCTTC. Protein: CASSQETGKEQFF. The rearrangement uses TRBV4-3 and TRBJ2-1; D is possibly TRBD2 (5 bases). Trimming shortened V by 0 bases and J by 10 bases, and 10 bases separated the two germline ends. CDR1 is LGHNA and CDR2 is YSLEER in the germline V gene. This CDR3 is 13 amino acids long.

This clonotype was recorded a few times. This chain links TRBV12-3 or TRBV12-4 with TRBJ1-4; no reliable D call. The CDR3 extends over 15 amino acids. Deletions cut 5 bases from V and 5 bases from J, with 15 bases between. The CDR3 DNA sequence: TGTGCCAGCAGTGTACGGTCGCCGACAAATGAAAAACTGTTTTTT. Residues: CASSVRSPTNEKLFF.

This clonotype was observed a handful of times. The chain employs TRBV12-3 or TRBV12-4 and TRBJ2-1; D might be TRBD2 (5 bases). The CDR3 covers 17 residues. Trimming stripped 5 bases from V and 2 bases from J, with 19 bases between. The CDR3 nucleotides are TGTGCCAGCAGTCCAGCGGCGATGGCAGCAACCTACAATGAGCAGTTCTTC. This sequence encodes CASSPAAMAATYNEQFF.

This chain uses TRBV7-9 with TRBJ2-1; TRBD2 aligns across 12 bases. Trimming cost V 5 bases and J 3 bases; bases outside gene matches: 8. Germline V gives CDR1 SEHNR, CDR2 FQNEAQ (reference sequence). This CDR3 has 17 amino acids. For the CDR3, the DNA is TGTGCCAGCAGCCCGCGCCGACTAGCGGGGGTCTACAATGAGCAGTTCTTC. It is translated as CASSPRRLAGVYNEQFF.

The chain couples TRBV2 to TRBJ2-7, with a tentative D call TRBD2 (6 bases). The germline V gene has CDR1 SNHLY and CDR2 FYNNEI. This CDR3 has 16 amino acids. The V end was cut by 3 bases, the J end by 7 bases, with 22 bases between. The chain's CDR3 is CASSEATGGDASEQYF. The CDR3 DNA is TGTGCCAGCAGTGAGGCGACCGGCGGGGATGCATCTGAGCAGTACTTC. The complete variable domain, with remaining parts taken from reference TRBV2 and TRBJ2-7, reads EPEVTQTPSHQVTQMGQEVILRCVPISNHLYFYWYRQILGQKVEFLVSFYNNEISEKSEIFDDQFSVERPDGSNFTLKIRSTKLEDSAMYFCASSEATGGDASEQYFGPGTRLTVT.

The chain couples TRBV29-1 to TRBJ1-3, with TRBD1 matching over 7 bases. In germline, CDR1 is SQVTM, CDR2 ANQGSEA. CDR3 size: 11 residues. J lost 4 bases, V lost 6 bases, and 0 bases had no gene match. CDR3 in amino acids: CSVGQGNTIYF. CDR3 bases: TGCAGCGTGGGACAGGGAAACACCATATATTTT.

This clonotype was seen a few times. The chain recombines TRBV11-2 with TRBJ2-7, with D uncertain. CDR1 SGHAT and CDR2 FQNNGV come from the germline V gene. V was trimmed by 1 base and J by 5 bases, leaving 6 bases between them. CDR3 length equals 12 residues. The CDR3 is CASSLVRNEQYF. Written as DNA, the CDR3 is TGTGCCAGCAGCTTAGTGCGAAACGAGCAGTACTTC. The full variable domain, with the rest looked up from reference TRBV11-2 and TRBJ2-7, is EAGVAQSPRYKIIEKRQSVAFWCNPISGHATLYWYQQILGQGPKLLIQFQNNGVVDDSQLPKDRFSAERLKGVDSTLKIQPAKLEDSAVYLCASSLVRNEQYFGPGTRLTVT.

V and J are TRBV20-1 and TRBJ1-3; D unresolved. With 0 bases removed from V and 1 base from J, the gap between germline ends came to 13 bases. Germline V gene lookup returns CDR1 DFQATT and CDR2 SNEGSKA (reference sequence). There are 16 residues in the CDR3. CDR3 loop: CSARDWGEGSGNTIYF. The CDR3 coding sequence is TGCAGTGCTAGAGATTGGGGAGAGGGTTCTGGAAACACCATATATTTT.

This clonotype was detected only a few times. V is TRBV28 and J is TRBJ1-6; TRBD1 aligns across 10 bases. Germline CDR1 MDHEN, CDR2 SYDVKM. V trimming: 10 bases; J trimming: 10 bases; junction bases outside the gene matches: 7. The CDR3 runs to 13 residues. As DNA, the CDR3 is TGTGCCACCGTAGGACAGGGGGGCTCACCCCTCCACTTT. Protein product: CATVGQGGSPLHF.

The gene calls are TRBV10-3 and TRBJ2-3, with 7 bases lining up with TRBD1. The CDR3 covers 16 residues. Germline lookup yields CDR1 ENHRY and CDR2 SYGVKD. V gave up 4 bases and J gave up 0 bases; unmatched junction bases: 7. CDR3 nucleotides: TGTGCCATCAGTGGTATACCGGGACAGAGCACAGATACGCAGTATTTT. Its protein product is CAISGIPGQSTDTQYF.

This chain uses TRBV7-2 with TRBJ2-7; 7 positions agree with TRBD1. The CDR3 covers 14 residues. CDR1 and CDR2 (germline): SGHTA, FQGNSA. Unmatched junction bases numbered 4, after V lost 1 base and J lost 4 bases. Here the CDR3 DNA reads TGTGCCAGCAGCTTAGGAGGGGGCTTATACGAGCAGTACTTC. Translating it yields CASSLGGGLYEQYF. Full variable domain (missing parts from reference TRBV7-2 and TRBJ2-7): GAGVSQSPSNKVTEKGKDVELRCDPISGHTALYWYRQSLGQGLEFLIYFQGNSAPDKSGLPSDRFSAERTGGSVSTLTIQRTQQEDSAVYLCASSLGGGLYEQYFGPGTRLTVT.

J is TRBJ2-2 and V is TRBV28; 9 nucleotides agree with TRBD2. Looked up from germline, CDR1 is MDHEN and CDR2 is SYDVKM. V was clipped by 5 bases and J by 8 bases; unmatched bases: 6. The CDR3 runs to 14 residues. The CDR3 DNA follows: TGTGCCAGCAGTGCGGGAGGGGGAACGGGGGAGCTGTTTTTT. As protein: CASSAGGGTGELFF.

The rearrangement uses TRBV24-1 and TRBJ2-1; D assignment may be TRBD1 or TRBD2 (7 bases each). V was cut by 4 bases and J by 6 bases, with 18 bases left in between. The CDR3 length is 16 residues. Germline-derived CDR1 and CDR2 are KGHDR and SFDVKD. CDR3 residues: CATSDQGGASLNEQFF. In DNA form, the CDR3 reads TGTGCCACCAGTGACCAGGGGGGGGCTAGCCTCAATGAGCAGTTCTTC.

The genes are TRBV27 and TRBJ2-5; 8 positions agree with TRBD2. This CDR3 region has 14 residues. The J segment lost 3 bases and the V segment lost 6 bases, leaving 6 bases of the junction unmatched. Germline V gives CDR1 MNHEY, CDR2 SMNVEV (reference sequence). The CDR3 sequence: CASRRAGEKETQYF. For the CDR3, the DNA is TGTGCCAGCAGGAGAGCGGGGGAGAAAGAGACCCAGTACTTC.

This rearrangement joins TRBV6-1 to TRBJ2-2; D may be TRBD1 (6 bases). V lost 3 bases to trimming and J lost 4 bases, with 9 bases between them. Germline assignment: CDR1 MNHNS and CDR2 SASEGT. The CDR3 runs 14 residues. The DNA for the CDR3 is TGTGCCAGCAGTGAGCAGGGGTCCACCGGGGAGCTGTTTTTT. It is translated as CASSEQGSTGELFF.

The chain employs TRBV6-6 and TRBJ1-3; perhaps TRBD1 as D (6 bases). V dropped 2 bases and J dropped 0 bases, with 14 bases sitting between them. The length of the CDR3 is 17 residues. The germline gives CDR1 MNHNY, CDR2 SVGAGI (reference sequence). CDR3 sequence (DNA): TGTGCCAGCAGTTACCCGGGACACGGAGGCTCTGGAAACACCATATATTTT. This codes for CASSYPGHGGSGNTIYF.

The chain links TRBV18 to TRBJ2-7; D could derive from TRBD1 or TRBD2 (5 bases each). Germline V CDR1 and CDR2: KGHSH, LQKENI. V dropped 6 bases and J dropped 4 bases, with 16 bases sitting between them. The CDR3 has 14 amino acids. CDR3 sequence reads: CASSGPRASYEQYF. For the CDR3, the DNA is TGTGCCAGCTCGGGGCCGCGGGCATCTTACGAGCAGTACTTC.

This chain joins TRBV28 and TRBJ1-4; no clear D. Germline V gene sequence: CDR1 MDHEN, CDR2 SYDVKM. There are 16 residues in the CDR3. Trimming took off 3 bases at V and 0 bases at J, with 11 bases between the two ends. In DNA, the CDR3 is TGTGCCAGCAGTTTGGCAGGCTTTGCAACTAATGAAAAACTGTTTTTT. Encoded protein: CASSLAGFATNEKLFF.

About this clonotype itself: One end of the junction is discordant with germline, which a read error may explain. The chain is built from TRBV6-2 or TRBV6-3 and TRBJ2-3, with a possible D match to TRBD2 (5 bases). This CDR3 contains 12 residues. Germline assignment: CDR1 MNHEY and CDR2 SVGEGT. Here the CDR3 reads CASSYGYTRGSF. The CDR3 region has the DNA TGTGCCAGCAGTTACGGATATACCAGAGGGAGTTTT.

The V and J genes are TRBV10-2 and TRBJ2-7; 9 bases are shared with TRBD2. The junction had 3 bases not matched to a gene; V was cut back by 2 bases and J by 4 bases. This CDR3 has 14 amino acids. Germline CDR1 reads WSHSY; CDR2 reads SAAADI. The DNA of the CDR3 is TGCGCCAGCAGTGAGCTAGCGGGAAAATACGAGCAGTACTTC. This codes for CASSELAGKYEQYF.

The chain recombines TRBV28 with TRBJ1-5, with D tentatively TRBD1 (5 bases). The CDR3 extends over 15 amino acids. The V and J ends lost 8 bases and 2 bases respectively, with 16 bases between them. Germline values: CDR1 MDHEN, CDR2 SYDVKM. CDR3: CASGGRGRGNQPQHF. CDR3 coding DNA: TGTGCCAGCGGGGGTCGGGGCAGGGGCAATCAGCCCCAGCATTTT.

This chain connects TRBV7-9 to TRBJ2-5, with TRBD2 identical over 12 bases. The V gene's germline CDR1 is SEHNR and CDR2 FQNEAQ (reference sequence). The J segment lost 5 bases and the V segment lost 5 bases, leaving 12 bases of the junction unmatched. The CDR3 consists of 17 residues. The CDR3 coding sequence is TGTGCCAGCAGCCCGCTAGCGGGAGGGCCTTCCTGGGAGACCCAGTACTTC. Its translation: CASSPLAGGPSWETQYF.

The V gene is TRBV12-3 or TRBV12-4, the J gene TRBJ1-2, with D uncertain. This CDR3 contains 13 residues. V was pared by 2 bases and J by 7 bases, with 11 bases between. The CDR3 spells CASSLTSGSGYTF. As DNA, the CDR3 is TGTGCCAGCAGTTTAACGTCGGGATCTGGCTACACCTTC.

V and J are TRBV2 and TRBJ1-5, with D possibly matching TRBD1 (6 bases). There are 11 residues in the CDR3. CDR1 is SNHLY, CDR2 FYNNEI, per germline. Deletions cut 6 bases from V and 10 bases from J, with 10 bases between. The CDR3 bases are TGTGCCAGCAGCATCAGGGGACCCCAGCATTTT. It translates to CASSIRGPQHF.

In this sample, this clonotype turned up a few times. The gene calls are TRBV5-4 and TRBJ2-5; 11 nucleotides match TRBD2. J gave up 2 bases and V 4 bases, and 10 bases lay outside the gene matches. Germline assignment: CDR1 SGHNT and CDR2 YYREEE (reference sequence). This CDR3 is built from 17 residues. In DNA, the CDR3 is TGTGCCAGCAGCCCTGGTAGGCTAGCGGGAGGTCAAGAGACCCAGTACTTC. Its translation: CASSPGRLAGGQETQYF.

This sequence joins TRBV19 and TRBJ2-2, with D tentatively TRBD2 (5 bases). V gave up 2 bases and J gave up 7 bases, with 14 bases separating them. The CDR3 totals 15 residues. The germline gives CDR1 LNHDA, CDR2 SQIVND (reference sequence). This CDR3 is CASSISDYPHGELFF. The CDR3 nucleotides read TGTGCCAGTAGTATAAGTGACTACCCTCACGGGGAGCTGTTTTTT.